The source of this T cell receptor (beta chain) is a study of blood T cell repertoires in COVID-19. Study-level information: Samples came from the United States, Italy and Spain, spanning acute and convalescent COVID-19. T cells, B-cell-depleted T cells, or PBMCs supplied cDNA or gDNA.

Measured with immunoSEQ multiplex PCR; TCRdb has only the in-frame clones, and not every one. The profile shows approximately 90,000 clones, less than 85% of them singletons. Input material: peripheral blood. The TCR comes from a man older than 75 with acute or convalescent COVID-19.

CDR3 residues: CASSRTPYSNQPQHF. CDR3 nucleotide sequence: TGTGCCAGCAGCCGGACACCATATAGCAATCAGCCCCAGCATTTT. This sequence joins TRBV9 and TRBJ1-5, with D possibly being TRBD1 (5 bases). The CDR3 sequence is 15 residues long. Per the germline V gene, CDR1 is SGDLS and CDR2 is YYNGEE. V was cut by 4 bases and J by 0 bases, with 11 bases left in between.